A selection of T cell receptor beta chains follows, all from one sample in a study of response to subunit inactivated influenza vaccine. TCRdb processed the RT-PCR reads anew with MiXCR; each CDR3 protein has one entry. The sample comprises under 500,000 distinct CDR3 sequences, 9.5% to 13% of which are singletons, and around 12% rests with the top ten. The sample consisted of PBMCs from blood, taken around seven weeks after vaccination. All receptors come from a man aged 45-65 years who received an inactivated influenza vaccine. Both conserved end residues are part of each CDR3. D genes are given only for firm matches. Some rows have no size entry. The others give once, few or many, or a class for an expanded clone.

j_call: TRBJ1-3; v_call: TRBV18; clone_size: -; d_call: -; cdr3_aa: CASSPRQRGGLGNTIYF; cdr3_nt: TGTGCCAGCTCACCACGACAACGGGGTGGTCTTGGAAACACCATATATTTT
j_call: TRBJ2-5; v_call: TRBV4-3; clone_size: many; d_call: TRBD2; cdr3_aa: CASSQGVGLAGTQYF; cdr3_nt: TGCGCCAGCAGCCAAGGCGTGGGACTAGCCGGGACCCAGTACTTC
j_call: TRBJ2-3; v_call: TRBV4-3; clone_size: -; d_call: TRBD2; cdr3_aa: CASSHNVLAGGTDTQYF; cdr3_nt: TGCGCCAGCAGCCATAACGTGCTAGCGGGAGGGACAGATACGCAGTATTTT
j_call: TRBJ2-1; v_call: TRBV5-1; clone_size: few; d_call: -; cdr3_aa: CASSLEGDPSNEQFF; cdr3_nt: TGCGCCAGCAGCTTGGAGGGGGATCCTTCGAATGAGCAGTTCTTC
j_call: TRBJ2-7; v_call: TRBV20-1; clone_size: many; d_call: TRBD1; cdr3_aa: CSARDSGTGRYEQYF; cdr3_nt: TGCAGTGCTAGAGATTCCGGGACAGGCCGCTACGAGCAGTACTTC
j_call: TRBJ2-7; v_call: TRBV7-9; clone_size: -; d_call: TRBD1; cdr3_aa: CASSFDRGSYEQYF; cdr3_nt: TGTGCCAGCAGCTTCGACAGGGGGTCCTACGAGCAGTACTTC
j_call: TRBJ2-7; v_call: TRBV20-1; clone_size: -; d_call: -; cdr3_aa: CSACSVSYEQYF; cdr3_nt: TGCAGTGCTTGTAGCGTATCCTACGAGCAGTACTTC
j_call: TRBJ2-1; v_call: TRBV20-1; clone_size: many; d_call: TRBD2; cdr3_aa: CSARGGLAGSLYNEQFF; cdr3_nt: TGCAGTGCTAGAGGTGGACTAGCGGGATCCCTGTACAATGAGCAGTTCTTC
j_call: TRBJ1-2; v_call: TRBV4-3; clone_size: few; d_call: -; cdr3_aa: CASSQDWTDNYGYTF; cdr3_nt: TGCGCCAGCAGCCAAGATTGGACGGATAACTATGGCTACACCTTC
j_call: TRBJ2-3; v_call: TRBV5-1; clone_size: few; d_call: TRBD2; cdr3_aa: CASSLVGGSNTDTQYF; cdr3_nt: TGCGCCAGCAGCTTGGTCGGCGGGAGTAACACAGATACGCAGTATTTT
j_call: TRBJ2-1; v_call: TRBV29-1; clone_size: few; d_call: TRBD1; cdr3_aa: CSVRYSVDRGYNEQFF; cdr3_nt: TGCAGCGTTCGCTATAGTGTGGACAGGGGCTACAATGAGCAGTTCTTC
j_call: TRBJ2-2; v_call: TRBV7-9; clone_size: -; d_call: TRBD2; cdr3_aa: CASSPTPSGRAPGELFF; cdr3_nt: TGTGCCAGCAGCCCTACCCCTAGCGGGAGGGCCCCCGGGGAGCTGTTTTTT
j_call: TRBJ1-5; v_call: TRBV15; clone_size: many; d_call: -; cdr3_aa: CATSTTNQPQHF; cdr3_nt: TGTGCCACCAGCACGACAAATCAGCCCCAGCATTTT
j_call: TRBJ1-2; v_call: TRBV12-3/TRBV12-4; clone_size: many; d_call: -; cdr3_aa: CASSLRGGGYTF; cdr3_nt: TGTGCCAGCAGTTTAAGGGGAGGTGGCTACACCTTC
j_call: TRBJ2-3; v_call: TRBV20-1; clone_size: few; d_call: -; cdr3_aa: CSARSRGADTQYF; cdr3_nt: TGCAGTGCTAGGTCTAGGGGCGCAGATACGCAGTATTTT
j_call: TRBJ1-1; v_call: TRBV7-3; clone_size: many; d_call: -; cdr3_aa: CASSLTQGRNTEAFF; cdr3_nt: TGTGCCAGCAGCTTAACGCAGGGGAGGAACACTGAAGCTTTCTTT
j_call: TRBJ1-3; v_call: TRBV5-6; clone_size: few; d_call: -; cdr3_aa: CASSLGGLGNTIYF; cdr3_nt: TGTGCCAGCAGCTTGGGAGGGCTTGGAAACACCATATATTTT
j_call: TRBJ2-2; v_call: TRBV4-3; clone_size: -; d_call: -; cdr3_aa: CASSQDPIGELFF; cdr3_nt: TGCGCCAGCAGCCAAGATCCGATAGGGGAGCTGTTTTTT